This T cell receptor beta chain was recovered during a study of identifying expanded T cells in peripheral blood. Points from the study as a whole: Approximately 1.1 clones differed between technical replicates, versus approximately 17 and 20 over time.

Some clones are missing from TCRdb's copy, which holds only in-frame ones; the method was immunoSEQ multiplex PCR. The sample shows about 78,000 clones, approximately 84% of them seen only once. With regard to this clone: Antigen unknown. This sample also contains other DNA sequences that code for the same CDR3.

Per germline, CDR1 MNHEY and CDR2 SVGAGI. The CDR3 runs to 15 residues. V was shortened by 0 bases and J by 1 base, with 8 bases between the two germline ends. The sequencing sample was made of blood. This TCR was sampled from a person between 18 and 75 years old in good health. V gene TRBV6-5 combines with J gene TRBJ2-3; a weak D match, TRBD2 (7 bases). CDR3 in DNA: TGTGCCAGCAGTTACTCAGGGGGGGGCACAGATACGCAGTATTTT. Its translation: CASSYSGGGTDTQYF.